Following are 5 T cell receptor beta chains from one sample sequenced in a study of blood T cell repertoires in COVID-19. Repertoires were generated with immunoSEQ multiplex PCR, while TCRdb's copy carries only in-frame clones and drops some. The sample has 180,000 or so clones, around 87% seen once. Sequencing was performed on peripheral blood. Source of these receptors: a man in his late teens or twenties with active or convalescent COVID-19.

As to this clone: Other DNA sequences in this specimen translate into the identical CDR3. V gene TRBV6-5 combines with J gene TRBJ1-1, with unresolved D. Looked up from germline, CDR1 is MNHEY and CDR2 is SVGAGI. V lost 7 bases and J lost 2, with 5 bases in between. The CDR3 covers 11 residues. This chain's CDR3 is CASTRNTEAFF. The CDR3 nucleotides read TGTGCCAGCACCAGAAACACTGAAGCTTTCTTT.

This sequence joins TRBV30 and TRBJ2-5, with TRBD2 matching over 10 bases. After removal of 0 bases from V and 8 bases from J, the junction contained 15 bases not matched to a gene. The germline CDR1 and CDR2 sequences are GTSNPN and SVGIG (reference sequence). This CDR3 comprises 17 residues. The CDR3 protein is CAWSVQASGGCVETQYF. CDR3 coding DNA: TGTGCCTGGAGTGTACAGGCTAGCGGGGGCTGTGTGGAAACCCAGTACTTC.

The gene calls are TRBV7-9 and TRBJ2-5; 9 positions agree with TRBD1. Germline CDR1 reads SEHNR; CDR2 reads FQNEAQ (reference sequence). The trim removed 5 bases at V and 2 bases at J, leaving 6 bases unmatched. The CDR3 is made up of 15 amino acids. CDR3 nucleotides: TGTGCCAGCAGCACCGGACAGGGGTCTCAAGAGACCCAGTACTTC. Encoded protein: CASSTGQGSQETQYF.

The rearrangement links TRBV27 to TRBJ2-1; D perhaps matches TRBD1 (6 bases). Looked up from germline, CDR1 is MNHEY and CDR2 is SMNVEV (reference sequence). This CDR3 comprises 15 residues. Trimming removed 2 bases from V and 5 bases from J, with 13 bases in between. CDR3 DNA: TGTGCCAGCAGTTTAATAGGGGGACCTAACAATGAGCAGTTCTTC. Protein sequence: CASSLIGGPNNEQFF.

The chain employs TRBV7-8 and TRBJ2-1; 8 nucleotides align to TRBD1. The V and J ends lost 3 bases and 12 bases, in that order; junction bases with no gene match: 16. The V gene's germline CDR1 is SGHVS and CDR2 FQNEAQ. CDR3 length: 16 amino acids. For the CDR3, the DNA is TGTGCCAGCAGCTTTCGTCTCCGGGACAGGCGTTGGGTGCAGTTCTTC. Its protein is CASSFRLRDRRWVQFF.